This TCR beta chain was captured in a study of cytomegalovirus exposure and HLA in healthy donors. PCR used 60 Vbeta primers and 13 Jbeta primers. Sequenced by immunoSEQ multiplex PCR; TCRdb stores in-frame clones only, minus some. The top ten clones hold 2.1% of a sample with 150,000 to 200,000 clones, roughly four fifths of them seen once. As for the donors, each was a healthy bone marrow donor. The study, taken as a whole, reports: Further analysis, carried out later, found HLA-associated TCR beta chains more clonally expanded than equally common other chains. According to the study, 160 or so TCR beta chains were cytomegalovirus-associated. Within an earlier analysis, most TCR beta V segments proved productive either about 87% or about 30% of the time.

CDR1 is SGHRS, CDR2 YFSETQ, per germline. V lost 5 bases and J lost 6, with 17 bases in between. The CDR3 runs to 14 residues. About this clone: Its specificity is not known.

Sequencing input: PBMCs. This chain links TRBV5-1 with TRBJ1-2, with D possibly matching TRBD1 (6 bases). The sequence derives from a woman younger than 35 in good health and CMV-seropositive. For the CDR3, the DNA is TGCGCCAGCAGTCTAGGGGGGGGGCTAAATGGCTACACCTTC. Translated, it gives CASSLGGGLNGYTF.